These 10 T cell receptor beta chains were sequenced from one sample in a study of naive and memory T cell subsets (dated by TCRdb to 2015 to 2018). Overall study outcomes, separate from this receptor: A few larger clonotypes were present in naive repertoires, especially CD8 naive repertoires, and these clonotypes were possibly memory cells re-expressing CD45RA.

Their recognized antigens are unknown. The library relied on UMI-ligation and nested PCR. Sequenced using an Illumina MiSeq. The beta constant-region primer was an equimolar mix of two oligonucleotides covering both TRBC1 and TRBC2. The ligated cDNA went through four rounds of PCR with nested alpha and beta constant-region primers together with the SP2 primer. TCRdb trimmed the raw reads at Q25, called clones with MiXCR and kept productive beta chains. Here each entry gathers all rows of one CDR3 protein and keeps the most common genes and DNA. The sample data list around 100,000 distinct CDR3 sequences, and about 15% of these were observed just once. The ten top clones hold roughly 2.8% of the sample. Input material: naive CD8+ T cells from blood. Explained via the paper, the cell subset or site label denotes: naive T cells, CD45RA high CD27+. All receptors derive from a human donor in good health.

This sequence joins TRBV21-1 and TRBJ1-2. TRBV21-1 is shown as a pseudogene. The CDR3 contains 11 residues. The CDR3, as DNA: TGTGCCAGCAGCATGCTCCGGGACTTAATATTC. Its translation is CASSMLRDLIF.

This clonotype was counted only a few times. This chain joins TRBV9 and TRBJ2-2; 10 bases align to TRBD1. Germline V gene sequence: CDR1 SGDLS, CDR2 YYNGEE. This CDR3 has 15 residues. V dropped 4 bases and J dropped 7; count of bases not matched to a gene: 7. CDR3 sequence reads: CASSLDRGLGGELFF. The CDR3 DNA sequence: TGTGCCAGCAGCCTCGACAGGGGGCTCGGCGGGGAGCTGTTTTTT.

This clonotype has a count of ten or more. V is TRBV19 and J is TRBJ1-5; 11 bases fit TRBD1. In germline, CDR1 is LNHDA, CDR2 SQIVND (reference sequence). J gave up 7 bases and V 5 bases, and 7 bases lay outside the gene matches. This CDR3 region has 15 residues. In DNA, the CDR3 is TGTGCCAGTAGTCTGGCGGGGGACAGGGGGCAGCCCCAGCATTTT. As protein: CASSLAGDRGQPQHF.

This CDR3 is CASNRGHSPLHF. As DNA, the CDR3 is TGTGCCAGCAACAGGGGCCATTCACCCCTCCACTTT. The chain has TRBV12-3 or TRBV12-4 and TRBJ1-6; 7 bases map to TRBD1. J was trimmed by 8 bases and V by 7 bases; bases with no gene match: 2. CDR3 length: 12 amino acids.

The J gene is TRBJ2-1, the V gene TRBV3-1; 7 positions agree with TRBD1. The J segment lost 6 bases and the V segment lost 1 base, leaving 6 bases of the junction unmatched. CDR3 size: 15 residues. Germline V gene sequence: CDR1 LGHDT, CDR2 YNNKEL (reference sequence). This CDR3 reads CASSQVLGTVNEQFF. The CDR3 region has the DNA TGTGCCAGCAGCCAAGTTTTGGGGACAGTCAATGAGCAGTTCTTC.

V usage is TRBV7-9 and J usage is TRBJ1-1, with 7 bases fitting TRBD1. CDR1 and CDR2 from the germline V gene are SEHNR and FQNEAQ (reference sequence). There are 12 residues in the CDR3. The V and J ends lost 7 bases and 3 bases, in that order; junction bases with no gene match: 2. The CDR3 DNA follows: TGTGCCAGCATGGGACAGTACACTGAAGCTTTCTTT. It encodes CASMGQYTEAFF.

This rearrangement joins TRBV4-2 to TRBJ2-7; D could derive from TRBD1 or TRBD2 (5 bases each). The CDR3 sequence is 17 residues long. The germline V and J ends were trimmed by 4 bases and 7 bases, with 26 bases remaining between them. Per germline, CDR1 LGHNA and CDR2 YNFKEQ. DNA of the CDR3: TGTGCCAGCAGCCTCAAACTCCGGGACGCCTCTACCTGGGAGCAGTACTTC. It translates to CASSLKLRDASTWEQYF.

This clonotype has just a few counts. This sequence joins TRBV7-8 and TRBJ2-2; D gene ambiguous. This CDR3 region has 10 residues. Germline-derived CDR1 and CDR2 are SGHVS and FQNEAQ. The V and J ends lost 4 bases and 6 bases respectively, with 0 bases between them. In nucleotides, the CDR3 is TGTGCCAGCAGCTCCGGGGAGCTGTTTTTT. Translation gives CASSSGELFF. The variable domain in full, completed from reference TRBV7-8 and TRBJ2-2, reads GAGVSQSPRYKVAKRGQDVALRCDPISGHVSLFWYQQALGQGPEFLTYFQNEAQLDKSGLPSDRFFAERPEGSVSTLKIQRTQQEDSAVYLCASSSGELFFGEGSRLTVL.

V gene TRBV2 combines with J gene TRBJ1-6; the D gene is possibly TRBD1 (5 bases). The CDR3 runs to 16 residues. The germline V gene has CDR1 SNHLY and CDR2 FYNNEI. V was trimmed by 4 bases and J by 4 bases, leaving 14 bases between them. The CDR3: CASSGGLAGYNSPLHF. The DNA for the CDR3 is TGTGCCAGCAGTGGGGGCTTGGCAGGTTATAATTCACCCCTCCACTTT.

This clonotype has at least ten counts. The V and J genes are TRBV11-2 and TRBJ2-1; 11 bases fit TRBD2. This CDR3 has 16 residues. Trimming took 1 base from V and 6 from J; bases not matched to a gene: 5. CDR1 is SGHAT, CDR2 FQNNGV, per germline. The CDR3 DNA reads as TGTGCCAGCAGCTTAGGGGTAGCGGGAGGGGGCAATGAGCAGTTCTTC. Translated, it gives CASSLGVAGGGNEQFF. Full variable domain (missing parts from reference TRBV11-2 and TRBJ2-1): EAGVAQSPRYKIIEKRQSVAFWCNPISGHATLYWYQQILGQGPKLLIQFQNNGVVDDSQLPKDRFSAERLKGVDSTLKIQPAKLEDSAVYLCASSLGVAGGGNEQFFGPGTRLTVL.